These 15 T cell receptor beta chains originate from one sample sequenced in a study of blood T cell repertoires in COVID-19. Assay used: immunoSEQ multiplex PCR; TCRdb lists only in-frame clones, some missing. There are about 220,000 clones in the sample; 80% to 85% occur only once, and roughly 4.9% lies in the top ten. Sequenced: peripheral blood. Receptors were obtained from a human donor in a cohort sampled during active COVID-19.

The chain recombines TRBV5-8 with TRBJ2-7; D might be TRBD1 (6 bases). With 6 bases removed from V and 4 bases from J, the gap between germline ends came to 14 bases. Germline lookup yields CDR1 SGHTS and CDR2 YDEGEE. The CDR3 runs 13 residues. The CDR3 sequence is CASTRTDLYEQYF. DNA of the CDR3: TGTGCCAGCACGCGGACAGATTTGTACGAGCAGTACTTC.

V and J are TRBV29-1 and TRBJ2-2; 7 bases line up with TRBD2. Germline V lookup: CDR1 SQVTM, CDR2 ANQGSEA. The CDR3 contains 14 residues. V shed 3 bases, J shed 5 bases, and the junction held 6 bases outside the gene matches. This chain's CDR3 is CSVEGDYITGELFF. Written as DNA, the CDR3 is TGCAGCGTTGAGGGGGACTATATAACCGGGGAGCTGTTTTTT.

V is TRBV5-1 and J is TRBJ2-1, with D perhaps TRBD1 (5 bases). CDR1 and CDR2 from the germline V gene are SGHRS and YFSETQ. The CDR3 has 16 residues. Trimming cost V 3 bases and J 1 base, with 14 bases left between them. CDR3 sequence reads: CASSSSRVRSYNEQFF. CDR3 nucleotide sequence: TGCGCCAGCAGCTCCTCCAGGGTCAGGTCCTACAATGAGCAGTTCTTC.

Here the CDR3 DNA reads TGTGCCAGCAGCTTACGGGCGGGACCGAGCTCCTACGAGCAGTACTTC. This encodes CASSLRAGPSSYEQYF. This sequence joins TRBV13 and TRBJ2-7, with a possible D match to TRBD2 (6 bases). This CDR3 spans 16 amino acids. Germline CDR1 reads PRHDT; CDR2 reads FYEKMQ (reference sequence). V lost 2 bases and J 0 bases, leaving 14 bases between the germline ends.

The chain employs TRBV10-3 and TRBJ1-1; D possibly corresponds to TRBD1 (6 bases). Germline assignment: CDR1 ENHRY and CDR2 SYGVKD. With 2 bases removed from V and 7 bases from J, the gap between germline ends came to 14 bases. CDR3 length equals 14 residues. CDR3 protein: CAISEGRGEHEAFF. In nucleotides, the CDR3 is TGTGCCATCAGTGAGGGGAGGGGGGAACATGAAGCTTTCTTT.

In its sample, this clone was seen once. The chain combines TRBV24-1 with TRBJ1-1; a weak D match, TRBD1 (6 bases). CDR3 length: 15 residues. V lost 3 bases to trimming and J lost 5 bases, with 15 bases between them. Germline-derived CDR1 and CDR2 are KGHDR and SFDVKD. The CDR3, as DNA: TGTGCCACCAGTGATGATGGACGGGGGGCGACTGAAGCTTTCTTT. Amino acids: CATSDDGRGATEAFF.

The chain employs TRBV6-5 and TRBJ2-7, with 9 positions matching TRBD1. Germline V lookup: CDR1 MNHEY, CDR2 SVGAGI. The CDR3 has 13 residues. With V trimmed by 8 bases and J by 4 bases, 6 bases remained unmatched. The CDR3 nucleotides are TGTGCCAGCCGCCGGGACAGGGATTACGAGCAGTACTTC. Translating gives CASRRDRDYEQYF.

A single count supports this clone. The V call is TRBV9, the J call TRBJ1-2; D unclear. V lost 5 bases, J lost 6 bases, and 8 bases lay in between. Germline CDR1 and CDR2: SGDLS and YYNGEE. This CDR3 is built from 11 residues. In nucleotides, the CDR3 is TGTGCCAGCAGTAGCGTGGATGGCTACACCTTC. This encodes CASSSVDGYTF.

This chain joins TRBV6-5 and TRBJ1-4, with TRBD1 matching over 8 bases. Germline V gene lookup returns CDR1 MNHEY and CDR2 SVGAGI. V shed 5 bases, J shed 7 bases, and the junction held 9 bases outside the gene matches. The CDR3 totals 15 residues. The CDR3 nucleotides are TGTGCCAGCAGTAGGACAGGGTGGGGTCGTGAAAAACTGTTTTTT. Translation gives CASSRTGWGREKLFF.

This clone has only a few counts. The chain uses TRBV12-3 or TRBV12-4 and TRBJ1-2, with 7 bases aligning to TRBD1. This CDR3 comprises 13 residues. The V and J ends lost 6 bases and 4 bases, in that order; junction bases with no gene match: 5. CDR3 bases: TGTGCCAGCAGCTTACAGGGGAGCTATGGCTACACCTTC. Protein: CASSLQGSYGYTF.

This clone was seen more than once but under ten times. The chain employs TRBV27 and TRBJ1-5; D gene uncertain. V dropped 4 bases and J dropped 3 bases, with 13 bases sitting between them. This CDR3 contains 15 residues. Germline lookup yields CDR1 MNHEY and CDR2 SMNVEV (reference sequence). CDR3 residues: CASSSGLVVNQPQHF. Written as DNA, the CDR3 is TGTGCCAGCAGTTCGGGGTTAGTAGTCAATCAGCCCCAGCATTTT.

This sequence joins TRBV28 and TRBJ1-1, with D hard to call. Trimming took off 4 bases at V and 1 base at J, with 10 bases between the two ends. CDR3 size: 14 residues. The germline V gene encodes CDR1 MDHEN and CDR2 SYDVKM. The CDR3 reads CASSSNSENTEAFF. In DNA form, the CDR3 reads TGTGCCAGCAGTTCAAACTCTGAGAACACTGAAGCTTTCTTT.

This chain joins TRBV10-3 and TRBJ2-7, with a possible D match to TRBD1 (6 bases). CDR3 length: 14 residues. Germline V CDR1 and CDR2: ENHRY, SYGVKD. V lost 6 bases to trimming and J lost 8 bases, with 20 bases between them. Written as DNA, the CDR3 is TGTGCCATCAGCGAGGACAGAGGAGACCGTAAGCAGTACTTC. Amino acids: CAISEDRGDRKQYF.

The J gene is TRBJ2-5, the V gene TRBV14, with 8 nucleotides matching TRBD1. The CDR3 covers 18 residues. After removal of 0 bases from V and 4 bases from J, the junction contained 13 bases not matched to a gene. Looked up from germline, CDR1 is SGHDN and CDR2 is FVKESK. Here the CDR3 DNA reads TGTGCCAGCAGCCAAGATACGACAGGGGCCGCCCAGGGAGAGACCCAGTACTTC. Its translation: CASSQDTTGAAQGETQYF.

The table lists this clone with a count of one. In DNA, the CDR3 is TGTGCCAGCAGCCCAGGGGCAGGGCTGGTTGGCTACACCTTC. This encodes CASSPGAGLVGYTF. The chain couples TRBV9 to TRBJ1-2; D may be TRBD1 (6 bases). V was shortened by 4 bases and J by 7 bases, with 17 bases between the two germline ends. The germline CDR1 and CDR2 sequences are SGDLS and YYNGEE. CDR3 length: 14 residues.